The 25 T cell receptor beta chains given below trace back to one sample, sequenced in a study of radiotherapy plus CTLA-4 blockade in lung cancer. TCRdb keeps only in-frame clones here, not all; method: immunoSEQ multiplex PCR. The sample includes just under 60,000 clones, 70% to 85% seen only once; the top ten take 3% to 4%. Sequenced here: peripheral blood, sampled from a patient treated with radiotherapy plus ipilimumab. These receptors all stem from a human donor with non-small cell lung cancer who had a partial response to radiotherapy plus ipilimumab.

The rearrangement uses TRBV5-1 and TRBJ2-7, with TRBD2 as a possible D gene (6 bases). There are 14 residues in the CDR3. The V end lost 4 bases, the J end lost 0 bases, and 11 bases lay between the germline ends. Germline CDR1 is SGHRS and CDR2 is YFSETQ. The CDR3 DNA is TGCGCCAGCAGCCCGGACTACCGCTCCTACGAGCAGTACTTC. This codes for CASSPDYRSYEQYF.

The chain recombines TRBV4-1 with TRBJ1-4; TRBD1 is a possible D gene (6 bases). This CDR3 has 15 amino acids. CDR1 is MGHRA, CDR2 YSYEKL, per germline. Trimming took off 5 bases at V and 0 bases at J, with 10 bases between the two ends. Here the CDR3 DNA reads TGCGCCAGCAGCTACACAGGGTCAACTAATGAAAAACTGTTTTTT. This gives the protein CASSYTGSTNEKLFF.

The V and J genes are TRBV28 and TRBJ1-5; 8 bases fit TRBD1. This CDR3 has 14 amino acids. Losses at the gene ends were 6 bases for V and 3 bases for J; bases not matched to a gene: 4. Germline V lookup: CDR1 MDHEN, CDR2 SYDVKM. For the CDR3, the DNA is TGTGCCAGCAGGGGGACAGGACTCAATCAGCCCCAGCATTTT. Protein: CASRGTGLNQPQHF.

This rearrangement joins TRBV30 to TRBJ1-5; TRBD1 agrees at 7 bases. From germline, CDR1 is GTSNPN and CDR2 SVGIG (reference sequence). V gave up 0 bases and J gave up 0 bases; unmatched junction bases: 2. This CDR3 comprises 15 residues. The CDR3 bases are TGTGCCTGGAGTGTGGGACAGTTTAGCAATCAGCCCCAGCATTTT. This sequence encodes CAWSVGQFSNQPQHF.

V usage is TRBV6-5 and J usage is TRBJ2-3; 8 positions match TRBD1. Germline trimming cut 6 bases from V and 7 bases from J; bases unmatched to any gene: 6. The CDR3 is 13 amino acids. Germline V CDR1 and CDR2: MNHEY, SVGAGI. The CDR3 loop is CASRNQGAYTQYF. The CDR3 DNA reads TGTGCCAGCAGAAATCAGGGGGCATATACGCAGTATTTT.

There are a few counts of this clone. The chain recombines TRBV7-7 with TRBJ2-7, with D uncertain. The CDR3 has 13 residues. Germline loops: CDR1 SSHAT, CDR2 FNYEAQ (reference sequence). V lost 1 base and J 3 bases, leaving 7 bases between the germline ends. CDR3 bases: TGTGCCAGCAGCTTAGGCCAGAACTACGAGCAGTACTTC. Translating gives CASSLGQNYEQYF.

V is TRBV4-1 and J is TRBJ2-5; 8 bases are shared with TRBD2. J was trimmed by 1 base and V by 2 bases; bases with no gene match: 6. This CDR3 has 16 residues. CDR1 is MGHRA and CDR2 is YSYEKL in the germline V gene. DNA for the CDR3: TGCGCCAGCAGCCAATTAACTAGCGGTCCCCAAGAGACCCAGTACTTC. Translation gives CASSQLTSGPQETQYF.

The gene calls are TRBV6-6 and TRBJ1-5; 9 positions match TRBD1. The CDR3 is 15 residues long. CDR1 and CDR2 from the germline V gene are MNHNY and SVGAGI (reference sequence). The V and J ends lost 7 bases and 4 bases, in that order; junction bases with no gene match: 8. CDR3 sequence (DNA): TGTGCCAGCATTCAACAGGGGGCGTTTAATCAGCCCCAGCATTTT. Its translation: CASIQQGAFNQPQHF.

The chain has TRBV6-1 and TRBJ1-1, with D possibly TRBD1 on 5 matching bases. CDR1 and CDR2 from the germline V gene are MNHNS and SASEGT. Trimming cost V 11 bases and J 0 bases, with 10 bases left between them. This CDR3 has 12 amino acids. CDR3 protein: CAATVMNTEAFF. In nucleotides, the CDR3 is TGTGCCGCGACAGTAATGAACACTGAAGCTTTCTTT.

The chain links TRBV6-5 to TRBJ2-2; TRBD1 agrees at 7 bases. CDR1 and CDR2 (germline): MNHEY, SVGAGI. V was pared by 0 bases and J by 6 bases, with 1 base of the junction left unmatched. CDR3 size: 14 residues. CDR3 coding DNA: TGTGCCAGCAGTTACTCTGGACAGGCCGGGGAGCTGTTTTTT. Its translation is CASSYSGQAGELFF.

This clone has a single count. The chain couples TRBV2 to TRBJ1-4; the match to TRBD1 covers 12 bases. The CDR3 covers 12 residues. V lost 8 bases, J lost 10 bases, and 2 bases stayed unmatched. Germline lookup yields CDR1 SNHLY and CDR2 FYNNEI. CDR3 coding DNA: TGTGCCAGCGGGACAGGGGGCGGAAAACTGTTTTTT. Protein product: CASGTGGGKLFF.

A single count supports this clone. J is TRBJ2-3 and V is TRBV9, with D maybe TRBD1 (5 bases). Trimming removed 4 bases from V and 1 base from J, with 16 bases in between. The CDR3 runs to 16 residues. Germline values: CDR1 SGDLS, CDR2 YYNGEE. The CDR3 region has the DNA TGTGCCAGCAGCTTAGCCAGGGTTGGGGGCACAGATACGCAGTATTTT. This gives the protein CASSLARVGGTDTQYF.

The CDR3 sequence is CASSFGLAPYNEQFF. As DNA, the CDR3 is TGTGCCAGCAGCTTCGGACTAGCCCCTTACAATGAGCAGTTCTTC. This rearrangement joins TRBV7-3 to TRBJ2-1, with TRBD2 matching 8 bases. With V trimmed by 3 bases and J by 4 bases, 5 bases remained unmatched. This CDR3 has 15 amino acids. CDR1 is SGHTA and CDR2 is FQGTGA in the germline V gene.

This clone appeared once. CDR3 sequence (DNA): TGTGCCAGCAGGCTCGGACAGGGCTCTTATTCACCCCTCCACTTT. Protein product: CASRLGQGSYSPLHF. The chain has TRBV2 and TRBJ1-6; TRBD1 matches at 8 bases. V was pared by 6 bases and J by 8 bases, with 9 bases of the junction left unmatched. Looked up from germline, CDR1 is SNHLY and CDR2 is FYNNEI. This CDR3 has 15 residues.

The rearrangement uses TRBV6-5 and TRBJ2-7; D remains unclear. The germline V and J ends were trimmed by 0 bases and 3 bases, with 6 bases remaining between them. Germline V CDR1 and CDR2: MNHEY, SVGAGI. The CDR3 extends over 13 amino acids. CDR3: CASSYSSSYEQYF. As DNA, the CDR3 is TGTGCCAGCAGTTACTCGTCCAGCTACGAGCAGTACTTC.

The genes are TRBV6-5 and TRBJ1-5; no firm D call. This CDR3 has 14 amino acids. CDR1 and CDR2 (germline): MNHEY, SVGAGI. Trimming cost V 2 bases and J 3 bases, with 8 bases left between them. In nucleotides, the CDR3 is TGTGCCAGCAGTTACGGTAGAAACAATCAGCCCCAGCATTTT. Protein product: CASSYGRNNQPQHF.

The CDR3 sequence: CASSKGQAHTSGYTF. The DNA of the CDR3 is TGCGCCAGCAGCAAAGGACAGGCCCACACGTCGGGCTACACCTTC. V gene TRBV5-1 combines with J gene TRBJ1-2; 7 bases fit TRBD1. The ends lost 4 bases at V and 8 bases at J; junction bases unmatched: 14. The germline V gene has CDR1 SGHRS and CDR2 YFSETQ. The CDR3 runs 15 residues. The full variable domain, rest sourced from reference TRBV5-1 and TRBJ1-2, is KAGVTQTPRYLIKTRGQQVTLSCSPISGHRSVSWYQQTPGQGLQFLFEYFSETQRNKGNFPGRFSGRQFSNSRSEMNVSTLELGDSALYLCASSKGQAHTSGYTFGSGTRLTVV.

V and J are TRBV5-1 and TRBJ2-7; 10 bases fit TRBD2. The germline V gene has CDR1 SGHRS and CDR2 YFSETQ. This CDR3 is 14 amino acids long. V was clipped by 3 bases and J by 3 bases; unmatched bases: 3. The CDR3 region is CASSYSGGLYEQYF. The CDR3 DNA reads TGCGCCAGCAGCTATAGCGGGGGGCTCTACGAGCAGTACTTC.

This rearrangement joins TRBV11-2 to TRBJ2-7; no clear D. V lost 6 bases, J lost 2 bases, and 14 bases lay in between. There are 14 residues in the CDR3. Germline values: CDR1 SGHAT, CDR2 FQNNGV. The CDR3: CASSAIGGPYEQYF. Here the CDR3 DNA reads TGTGCCAGCAGTGCCATTGGCGGCCCCTACGAGCAGTACTTC.

V and J are TRBV7-3 and TRBJ2-1, with TRBD2 matching over 14 bases. CDR1 is SGHTA and CDR2 is FQGTGA in the germline V gene. This CDR3 is 17 amino acids long. V was clipped by 5 bases and J by 8 bases; unmatched bases: 11. The CDR3 loop reads CASSEPTGTSGGDEQFF. DNA for the CDR3: TGTGCCAGCAGCGAACCAACCGGGACTAGCGGGGGTGATGAGCAGTTCTTC.

The V and J genes are TRBV5-4 and TRBJ1-1, with 8 bases aligning to TRBD1. This CDR3 is built from 15 residues. The V segment lost 4 bases and the J segment 4 bases; nucleotides outside the gene matches: 9. The germline V gene encodes CDR1 SGHNT and CDR2 YYREEE (reference sequence). The CDR3 coding sequence is TGTGCCAGCAGCCCAGAAGGCAGGGGGCGCACTGAAGCTTTCTTT. Amino acid sequence: CASSPEGRGRTEAFF. Together with reference TRBV5-4 and TRBJ1-1, the CDR3 gives the full variable domain: ETGVTQSPTHLIKTRGQQVTLRCSSQSGHNTVSWYQQALGQGPQFIFQYYREEENGRGNFPPRFSGLQFPNYSSELNVNALELDDSALYLCASSPEGRGRTEAFFGQGTRLTVV.

J is TRBJ2-1 and V is TRBV18; 8 bases are a match to TRBD2. Germline assignment: CDR1 KGHSH and CDR2 LQKENI. This CDR3 contains 14 residues. The ends lost 3 bases at V and 15 bases at J; junction bases unmatched: 13. The CDR3 region is CASSPGQRGLVRFF. The CDR3 bases are TGTGCCAGCTCACCGGGGCAACGGGGACTAGTGCGGTTCTTC.

The chain employs TRBV28 and TRBJ2-5, with D maybe TRBD1 (5 bases). The end of the DNA aligns better with TRBJ2-7, so the J call may be wrong. The CDR3 loop spans 11 amino acids. Germline assignment: CDR1 MDHEN and CDR2 SYDVKM. The CDR3 nucleotides read TGTGCCAGCAGTCAGGGCTACGAGCAGTACTTC. Its protein is CASSQGYEQYF.

CDR3 nucleotides: TGTGCCAGCAGCCCAGAGGGTAGCGAGCAGTACTTC. This gives the protein CASSPEGSEQYF. This chain uses TRBV11-2 with TRBJ2-7; perhaps TRBD2 as D (5 bases). V was pared by 5 bases and J by 6 bases, with 11 bases between. Germline CDR1 reads SGHAT; CDR2 reads FQNNGV. The CDR3 spans 12 residues. Full variable domain (remainder filled in from reference TRBV11-2 and TRBJ2-7): EAGVAQSPRYKIIEKRQSVAFWCNPISGHATLYWYQQILGQGPKLLIQFQNNGVVDDSQLPKDRFSAERLKGVDSTLKIQPAKLEDSAVYLCASSPEGSEQYFGPGTRLTVT.

The chain joins TRBV19 to TRBJ1-2; D not resolved. The germline gives CDR1 LNHDA, CDR2 SQIVND (reference sequence). The V end lost 6 bases, the J end lost 5 bases, and 13 bases lay between the germline ends. The CDR3 sequence is 13 residues long. DNA for the CDR3: TGTGCCAGTAGCCCTAAAGTGGAGTATGGCTACACCTTC. Residues: CASSPKVEYGYTF.